Below are 9 T cell receptor beta chains sequenced from a single sample in a study of blood T cell repertoires in COVID-19. Repertoires were generated with immunoSEQ multiplex PCR, while TCRdb's copy carries only in-frame clones and drops some. This table holds hundreds of thousands of clones, 85% to 90% found once. Sequenced: peripheral blood. The receptor source for this set is a woman between 65 and 79 years old with COVID-19, enrolled during active disease.

The CDR3 protein is CAVAPLQGLHF. In nucleotides, the CDR3 is TGTGCCGTGGCCCCCCTACAGGGACTCCACTTT. The chain links TRBV7-9 to TRBJ1-6, with D possibly being TRBD1 (6 bases). CDR3 length: 11 residues. V was cut by 11 bases and J by 16 bases, with 18 bases left in between. Germline V gives CDR1 SEHNR, CDR2 FQNEAQ (reference sequence).

This sequence joins TRBV19 and TRBJ1-4; the D gene is possibly TRBD1 (5 bases). Germline CDR1 and CDR2: LNHDA and SQIVND (reference sequence). The ends were cut back, 4 bases at V and 7 bases at J, with 10 bases in the middle. The CDR3 spans 13 residues. This CDR3 reads CASSRQSFEKLFF. DNA for the CDR3: TGTGCCAGTAGTAGACAGTCATTTGAAAAACTGTTTTTT.

This chain joins TRBV28 and TRBJ2-7; possibly TRBD1 for D (5 bases). CDR3 size: 14 residues. Germline-derived CDR1 and CDR2 are MDHEN and SYDVKM. The V gene lost 3 bases and the J gene lost 4 bases, with 13 bases spanning the gap. The DNA for the CDR3 is TGTGCCAGCAGTTTTGCAGGGCGGATGTACGAGCAGTACTTC. Protein sequence: CASSFAGRMYEQYF.

A note on this clone: The same CDR3 arises from other DNA sequences in this sample as well. This chain connects TRBV30 to TRBJ1-2; a possible D gene is TRBD1 (6 bases). From germline, CDR1 is GTSNPN and CDR2 SVGIG (reference sequence). Trimming cost V 1 base and J 8 bases, with 8 bases left between them. The CDR3 spans 11 residues. Here the CDR3 DNA reads TGTGCCTGGAGTGGTGGGGGCGGCTACACCTTC. This translates into CAWSGGGGYTF.

The chain combines TRBV4-1 with TRBJ1-2; TRBD1 aligns across 7 bases. The germline gives CDR1 MGHRA, CDR2 YSYEKL. The trim removed 2 bases at V and 1 base at J, leaving 1 base unmatched. CDR3 length: 14 residues. The CDR3 DNA follows: TGCGCCAGCAGCCAACGACAGGGTAACTATGGCTACACCTTC. It is translated as CASSQRQGNYGYTF.

CDR3 in amino acids: CAWRGLAVGTQYF. The CDR3 DNA is TGTGCCTGGAGGGGACTAGCGGTGGGGACCCAGTACTTC. The chain combines TRBV30 with TRBJ2-5, with 11 bases matching TRBD2. The germline gives CDR1 GTSNPN, CDR2 SVGIG (reference sequence). CDR3 length equals 13 residues. The junction had 4 bases not matched to a gene; V was cut back by 3 bases and J by 7 bases.

V is TRBV6-5 and J is TRBJ1-2; a weak D match, TRBD1 (6 bases). Trimming cost V 8 bases and J 4 bases, with 17 bases left between them. Germline lookup yields CDR1 MNHEY and CDR2 SVGAGI. CDR3 length: 14 amino acids. CDR3 DNA: TGTGCCAGCGCGGACAGCCCTTGGCCCTATGGCTACACCTTC. It translates to CASADSPWPYGYTF.

CDR3 protein: CASSLVGTSGGYEQYF. The DNA for the CDR3 is TGCGCCAGCAGCTTGGTAGGGACTAGCGGGGGGTACGAGCAGTACTTC. This chain connects TRBV5-1 to TRBJ2-7; 15 nucleotides match TRBD2. The germline V gene encodes CDR1 SGHRS and CDR2 YFSETQ. The CDR3 is 16 amino acids. Trimming cost V 0 bases and J 4 bases; bases outside gene matches: 2.

J is TRBJ1-2 and V is TRBV6-5; 7 nucleotides align to TRBD1. Per germline, CDR1 MNHEY and CDR2 SVGAGI. This CDR3 spans 15 amino acids. V was clipped by 2 bases and J by 4 bases; unmatched bases: 7. DNA of the CDR3: TGTGCCAGCAGTTACGACCGCACAGGGGTCTATGGCTACACCTTC. Its translation: CASSYDRTGVYGYTF.